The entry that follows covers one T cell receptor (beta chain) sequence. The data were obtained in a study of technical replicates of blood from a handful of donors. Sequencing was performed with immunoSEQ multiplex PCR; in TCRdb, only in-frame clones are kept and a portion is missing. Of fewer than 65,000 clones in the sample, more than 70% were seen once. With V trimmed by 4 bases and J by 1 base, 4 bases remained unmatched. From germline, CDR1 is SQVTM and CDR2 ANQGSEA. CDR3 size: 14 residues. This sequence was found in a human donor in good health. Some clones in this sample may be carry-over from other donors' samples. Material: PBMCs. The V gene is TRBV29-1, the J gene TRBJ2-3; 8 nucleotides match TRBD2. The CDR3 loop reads CSVVGSGGTDTQYF. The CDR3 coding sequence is TGCAGCGTTGTTGGTAGCGGGGGCACAGATACGCAGTATTTT.